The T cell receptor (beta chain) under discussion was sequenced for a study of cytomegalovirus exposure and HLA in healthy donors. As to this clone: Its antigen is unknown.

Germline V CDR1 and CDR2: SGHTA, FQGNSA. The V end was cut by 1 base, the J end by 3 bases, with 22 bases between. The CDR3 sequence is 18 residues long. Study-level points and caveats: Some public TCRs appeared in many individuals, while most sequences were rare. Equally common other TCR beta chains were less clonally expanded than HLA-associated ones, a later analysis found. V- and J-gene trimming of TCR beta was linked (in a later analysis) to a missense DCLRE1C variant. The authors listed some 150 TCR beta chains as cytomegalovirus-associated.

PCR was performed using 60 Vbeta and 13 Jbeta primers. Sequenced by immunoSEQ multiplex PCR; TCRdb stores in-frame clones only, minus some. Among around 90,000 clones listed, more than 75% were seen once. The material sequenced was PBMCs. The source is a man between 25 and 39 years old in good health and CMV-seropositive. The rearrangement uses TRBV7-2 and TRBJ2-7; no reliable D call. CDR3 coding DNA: TGTGCCAGCAGCTTAGAGTTAGTGACCGTACTAACTTTCTACGAGCAGTACTTC. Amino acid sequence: CASSLELVTVLTFYEQYF.